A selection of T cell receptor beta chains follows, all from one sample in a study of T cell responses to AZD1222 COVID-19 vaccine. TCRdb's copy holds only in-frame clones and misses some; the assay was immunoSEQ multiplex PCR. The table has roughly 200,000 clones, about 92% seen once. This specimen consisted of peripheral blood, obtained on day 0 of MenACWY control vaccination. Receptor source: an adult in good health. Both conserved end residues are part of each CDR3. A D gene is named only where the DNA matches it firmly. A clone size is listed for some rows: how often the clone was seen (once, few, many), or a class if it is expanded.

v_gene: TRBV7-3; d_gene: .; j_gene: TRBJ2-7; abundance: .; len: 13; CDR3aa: CASSSPGHYEQYF; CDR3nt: TGTGCCAGCAGCTCACCAGGACACTACGAGCAGTACTTC
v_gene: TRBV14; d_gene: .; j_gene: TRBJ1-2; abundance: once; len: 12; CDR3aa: CASSQMGYGYTF; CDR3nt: TGTGCCAGCAGCCAAATGGGCTATGGCTACACCTTC
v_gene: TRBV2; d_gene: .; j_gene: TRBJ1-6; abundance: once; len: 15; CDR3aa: CASRRGAGEGTPLHF; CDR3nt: TGTGCCAGCCGGCGAGGGGCAGGGGAAGGGACACCCCTCCACTTT
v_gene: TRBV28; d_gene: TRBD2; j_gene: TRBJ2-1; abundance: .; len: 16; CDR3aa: CASRSLAGGYYNEQFF; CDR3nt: TGTGCCAGCAGGTCACTAGCGGGGGGCTATTACAATGAGCAGTTCTTC
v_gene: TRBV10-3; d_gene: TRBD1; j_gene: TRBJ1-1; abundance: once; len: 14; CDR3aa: CAISEYGQVGEAFF; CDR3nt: TGTGCCATCAGTGAGTACGGACAGGTCGGTGAAGCTTTCTTT
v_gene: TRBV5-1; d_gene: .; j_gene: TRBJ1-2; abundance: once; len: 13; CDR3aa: CASSLAGGYGYTF; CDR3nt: TGCGCCAGCAGCTTGGCTGGGGGCTATGGCTACACCTTC
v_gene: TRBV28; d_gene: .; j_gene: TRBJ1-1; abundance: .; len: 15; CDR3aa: CASSLTGKLNTEAFF; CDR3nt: TGTGCCAGCAGTTTAACGGGAAAGCTGAACACTGAAGCTTTCTTT
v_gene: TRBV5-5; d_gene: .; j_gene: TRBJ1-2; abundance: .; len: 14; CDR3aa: CASSSRVENYGYTF; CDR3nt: TGTGCCAGCAGCTCCAGGGTGGAGAACTATGGCTACACCTTC
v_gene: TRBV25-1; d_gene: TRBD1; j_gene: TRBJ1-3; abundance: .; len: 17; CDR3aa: CASSAGQGRFSGNTIYF; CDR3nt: TGTGCCAGCAGTGCAGGACAGGGCCGATTCTCTGGAAACACCATATATTTT
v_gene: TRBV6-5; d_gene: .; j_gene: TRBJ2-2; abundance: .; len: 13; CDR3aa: CASSKRSAGELFF; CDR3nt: TGTGCCAGCAGTAAAAGGTCCGCCGGGGAGCTGTTTTTT
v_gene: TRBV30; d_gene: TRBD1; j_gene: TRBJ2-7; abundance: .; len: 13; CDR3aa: CAWSPRTGYEQYF; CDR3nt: TGTGCCTGGAGTCCCAGGACAGGCTACGAGCAGTACTTC
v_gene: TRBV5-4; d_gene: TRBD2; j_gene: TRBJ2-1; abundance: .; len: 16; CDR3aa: CASSLAPGGPYNEQFF; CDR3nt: TGTGCCAGCAGCTTGGCCCCGGGGGGGCCCTACAATGAGCAGTTCTTC
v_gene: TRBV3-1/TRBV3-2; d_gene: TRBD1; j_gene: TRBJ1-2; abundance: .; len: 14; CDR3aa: CASSQGQGANGYTF; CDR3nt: TGTGCCAGCAGCCAAGGCCAGGGGGCGAATGGCTACACCTTC
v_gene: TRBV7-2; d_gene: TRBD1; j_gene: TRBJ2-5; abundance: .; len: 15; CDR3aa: CASSGIQGVGETQYF; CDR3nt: TGTGCCAGCAGCGGTATCCAGGGGGTCGGAGAGACCCAGTACTTC
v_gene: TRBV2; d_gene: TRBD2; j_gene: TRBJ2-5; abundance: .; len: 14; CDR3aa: CASRAGRGQETQYF; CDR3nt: TGTGCCAGCAGAGCGGGACGGGGCCAAGAGACCCAGTACTTC
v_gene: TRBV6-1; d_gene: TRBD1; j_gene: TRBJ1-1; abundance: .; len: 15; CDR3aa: CASSEPGGVNTEAFF; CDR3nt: TGTGCCAGCAGTGAACCAGGGGGAGTTAACACTGAAGCTTTCTTT
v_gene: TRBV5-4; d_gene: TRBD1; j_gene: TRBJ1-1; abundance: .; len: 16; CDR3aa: CASSLGQGAMNTEAFF; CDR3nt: TGTGCCAGCAGCCTAGGACAGGGGGCCATGAACACTGAAGCTTTCTTT
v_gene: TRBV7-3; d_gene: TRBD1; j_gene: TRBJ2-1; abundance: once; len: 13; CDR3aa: CASSPGTVNEQFF; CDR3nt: TGTGCCAGCAGCCCCGGGACAGTCAATGAGCAGTTCTTC
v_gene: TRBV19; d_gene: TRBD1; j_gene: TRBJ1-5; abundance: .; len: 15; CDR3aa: CASRTATGSNQPQHF; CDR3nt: TGTGCCAGTAGAACAGCGACAGGGAGCAATCAGCCCCAGCATTTT
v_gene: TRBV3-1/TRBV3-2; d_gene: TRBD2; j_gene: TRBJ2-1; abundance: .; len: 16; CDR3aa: CASSSRGLAGANEQFF; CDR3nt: TGTGCCAGCAGCTCACGGGGACTAGCGGGGGCCAATGAGCAGTTCTTC
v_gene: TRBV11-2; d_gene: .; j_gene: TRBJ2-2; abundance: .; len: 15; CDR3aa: CASSLGGAVTGELFF; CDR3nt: TGTGCCAGCAGCTTAGGGGGGGCGGTCACCGGGGAGCTGTTTTTT
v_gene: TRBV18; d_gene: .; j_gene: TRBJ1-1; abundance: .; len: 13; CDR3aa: CASSADRNTEAFF; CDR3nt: TGTGCCAGCTCAGCAGACAGGAACACTGAAGCTTTCTTT
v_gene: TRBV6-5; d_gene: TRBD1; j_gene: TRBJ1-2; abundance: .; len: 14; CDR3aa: CASSLGTGLYGYTF; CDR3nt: TGTGCCAGCAGCCTAGGGACAGGTCTGTATGGCTACACCTTC
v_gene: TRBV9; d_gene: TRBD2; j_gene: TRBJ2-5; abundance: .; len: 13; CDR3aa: CASSPGGGETQYF; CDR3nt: TGTGCCAGCAGCCCCGGCGGGGGAGAGACCCAGTACTTC
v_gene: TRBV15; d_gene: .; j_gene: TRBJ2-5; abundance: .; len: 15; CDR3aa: CATSRAGVGKETQYF; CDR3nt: TGTGCCACCAGCAGAGCGGGGGTTGGCAAAGAGACCCAGTACTTC
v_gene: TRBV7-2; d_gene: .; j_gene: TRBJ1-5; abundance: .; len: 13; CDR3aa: CASSLTENQPQHF; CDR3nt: TGTGCCAGCAGCTTAACGGAGAATCAGCCCCAGCATTTT
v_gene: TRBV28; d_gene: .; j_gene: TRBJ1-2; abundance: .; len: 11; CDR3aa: CASRGTGGYTF; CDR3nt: TGTGCCAGCAGAGGCACAGGGGGCTACACCTTC
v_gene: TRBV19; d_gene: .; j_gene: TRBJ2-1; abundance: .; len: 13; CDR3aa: CASSIDRGDEQFF; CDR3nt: TGTGCCAGTAGTATAGATCGAGGGGATGAGCAGTTCTTC
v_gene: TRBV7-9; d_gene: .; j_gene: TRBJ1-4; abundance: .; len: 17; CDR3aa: CASSPRGGGGTNEKLFF; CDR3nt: TGTGCCAGCAGCCCCCGCGGCGGGGGAGGAACTAATGAAAAACTGTTTTTT
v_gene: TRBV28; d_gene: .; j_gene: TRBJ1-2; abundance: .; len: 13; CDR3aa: CASTLGMNYGYTF; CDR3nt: TGTGCCAGCACCCTCGGTATGAACTATGGCTACACCTTC
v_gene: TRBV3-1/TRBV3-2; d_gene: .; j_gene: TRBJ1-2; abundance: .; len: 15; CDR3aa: CASSPWDQGREGYTF; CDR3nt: TGTGCCAGCAGCCCCTGGGACCAGGGAAGAGAAGGCTACACCTTC
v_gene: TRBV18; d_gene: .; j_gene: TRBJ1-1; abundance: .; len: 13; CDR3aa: CASSQGMNTEAFF; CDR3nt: TGTGCCAGCTCACAGGGGATGAACACTGAAGCTTTCTTT
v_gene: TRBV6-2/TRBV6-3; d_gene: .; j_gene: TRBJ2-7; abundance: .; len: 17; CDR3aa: CASSYLPRGRSSYEQYF; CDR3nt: TGTGCCAGCAGTTACCTACCCAGGGGCCGTTCCTCCTACGAGCAGTACTTC
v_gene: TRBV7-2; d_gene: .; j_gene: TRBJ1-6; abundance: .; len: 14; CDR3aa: CASSGDTNNSPLHF; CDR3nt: TGTGCCAGCAGCGGCGACACTAACAATTCACCCCTCCACTTT
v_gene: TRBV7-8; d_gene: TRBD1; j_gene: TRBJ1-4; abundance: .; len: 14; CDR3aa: CASSPDREGEKLFF; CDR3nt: TGTGCCAGCAGTCCCGACAGGGAAGGTGAAAAACTGTTTTTT
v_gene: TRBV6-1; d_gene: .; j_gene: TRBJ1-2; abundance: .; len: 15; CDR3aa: CASSEVEGSNYGYTF; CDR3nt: TGTGCCAGCAGTGAGGTGGAGGGATCTAACTATGGCTACACCTTC
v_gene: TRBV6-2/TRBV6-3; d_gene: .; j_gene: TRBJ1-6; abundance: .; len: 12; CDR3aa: CASSLPESPLHF; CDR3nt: TGTGCCAGCAGCCTCCCAGAATCACCCCTCCACTTT
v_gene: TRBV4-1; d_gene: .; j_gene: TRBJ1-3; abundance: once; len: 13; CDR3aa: CASMSHSGNTIYF; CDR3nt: TGCGCCAGCATGTCCCACTCTGGAAACACCATATATTTT
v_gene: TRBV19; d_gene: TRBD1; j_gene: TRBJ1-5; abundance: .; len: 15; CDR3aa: CASRPGTGGDQPQHF; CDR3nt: TGTGCCAGTAGACCCGGGACAGGGGGCGATCAGCCCCAGCATTTT
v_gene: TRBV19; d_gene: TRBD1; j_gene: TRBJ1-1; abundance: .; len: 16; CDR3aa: CASRAGTGGLNTEAFF; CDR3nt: TGTGCCAGTAGAGCCGGGACAGGGGGCTTGAACACTGAAGCTTTCTTT
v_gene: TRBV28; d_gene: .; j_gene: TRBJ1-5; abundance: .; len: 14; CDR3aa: CASSPGGGSQPQHF; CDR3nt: TGTGCCAGCAGCCCTGGGGGGGGATCGCAGCCCCAGCATTTT
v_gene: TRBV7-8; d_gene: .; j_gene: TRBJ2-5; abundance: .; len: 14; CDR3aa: CASSFAGAAETQYF; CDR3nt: TGTGCCAGCAGTTTTGCTGGGGCCGCAGAGACCCAGTACTTC
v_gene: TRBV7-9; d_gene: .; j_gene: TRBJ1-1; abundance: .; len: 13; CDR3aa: CASTRMGGTEAFF; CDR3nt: TGTGCCAGCACCCGGATGGGGGGGACTGAAGCTTTCTTT
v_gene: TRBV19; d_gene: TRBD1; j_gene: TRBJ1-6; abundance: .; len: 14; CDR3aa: CASSIQGADSPLHF; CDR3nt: TGTGCCAGTAGTATTCAGGGGGCGGATTCACCCCTCCACTTT
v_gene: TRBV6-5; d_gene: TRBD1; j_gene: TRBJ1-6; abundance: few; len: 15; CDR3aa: CASSYSTGGNSPLHF; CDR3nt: TGTGCCAGCAGTTACTCGACAGGGGGGAATTCACCCCTCCACTTT
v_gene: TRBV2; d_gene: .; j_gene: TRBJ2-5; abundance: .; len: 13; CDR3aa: CASSGNTGETQYF; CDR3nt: TGTGCCAGCAGCGGTAATACCGGGGAGACCCAGTACTTC
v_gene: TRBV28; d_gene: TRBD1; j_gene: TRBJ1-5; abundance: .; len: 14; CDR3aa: CASSSTGGLQPQHF; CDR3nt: TGTGCCAGCAGTTCGACAGGGGGCCTACAGCCCCAGCATTTT
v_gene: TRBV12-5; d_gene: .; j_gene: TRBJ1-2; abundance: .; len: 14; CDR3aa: CASGNPGTAWGYTF; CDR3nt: TGTGCTAGTGGTAACCCGGGGACCGCGTGGGGCTACACCTTC
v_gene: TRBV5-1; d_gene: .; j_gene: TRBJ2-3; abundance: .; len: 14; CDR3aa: CASSVGGVADTQYF; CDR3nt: TGCGCCAGCAGCGTTGGCGGGGTCGCAGATACGCAGTATTTT
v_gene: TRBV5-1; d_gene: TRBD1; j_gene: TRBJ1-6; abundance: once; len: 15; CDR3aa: CASSLGDRGNSPLHF; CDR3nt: TGCGCCAGCAGCTTGGGGGACAGGGGTAATTCACCCCTCCACTTT